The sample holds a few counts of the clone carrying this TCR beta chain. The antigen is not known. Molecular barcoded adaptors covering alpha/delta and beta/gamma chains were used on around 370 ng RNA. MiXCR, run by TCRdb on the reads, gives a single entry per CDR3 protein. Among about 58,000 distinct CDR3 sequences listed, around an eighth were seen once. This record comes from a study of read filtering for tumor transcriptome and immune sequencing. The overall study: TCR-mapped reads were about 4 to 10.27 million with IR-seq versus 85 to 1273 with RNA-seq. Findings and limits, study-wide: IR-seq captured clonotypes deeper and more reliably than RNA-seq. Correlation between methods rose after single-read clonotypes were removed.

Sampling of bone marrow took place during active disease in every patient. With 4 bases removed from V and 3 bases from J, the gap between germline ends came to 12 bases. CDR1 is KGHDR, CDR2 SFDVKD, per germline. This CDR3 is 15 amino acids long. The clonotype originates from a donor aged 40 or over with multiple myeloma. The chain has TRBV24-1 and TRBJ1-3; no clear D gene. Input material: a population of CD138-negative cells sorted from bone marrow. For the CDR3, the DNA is TGTGCCACCAGTGACCCGAATGTGAGTGGAAACACCATATATTTT. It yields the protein CATSDPNVSGNTIYF.